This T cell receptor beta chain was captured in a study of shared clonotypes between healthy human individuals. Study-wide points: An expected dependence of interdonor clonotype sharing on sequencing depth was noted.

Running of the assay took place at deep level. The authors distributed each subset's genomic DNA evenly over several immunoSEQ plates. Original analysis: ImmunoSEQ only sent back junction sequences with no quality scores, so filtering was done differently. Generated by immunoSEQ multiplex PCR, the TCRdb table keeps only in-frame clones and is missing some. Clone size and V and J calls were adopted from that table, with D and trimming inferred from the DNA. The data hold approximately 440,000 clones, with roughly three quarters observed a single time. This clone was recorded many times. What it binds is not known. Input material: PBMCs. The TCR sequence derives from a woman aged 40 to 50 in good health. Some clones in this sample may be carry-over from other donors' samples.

The CDR3 sequence: CASSTLAASTDTQYF. The CDR3, as DNA: TGTGCCAGTAGTACACTAGCGGCTAGCACAGATACGCAGTATTTT. The chain employs TRBV19 and TRBJ2-3, with 8 bases fitting TRBD2. The CDR3 length is 15 residues. The V and J ends lost 4 bases and 0 bases, in that order; junction bases with no gene match: 3. Looked up from germline, CDR1 is LNHDA and CDR2 is SQIVND (reference sequence).